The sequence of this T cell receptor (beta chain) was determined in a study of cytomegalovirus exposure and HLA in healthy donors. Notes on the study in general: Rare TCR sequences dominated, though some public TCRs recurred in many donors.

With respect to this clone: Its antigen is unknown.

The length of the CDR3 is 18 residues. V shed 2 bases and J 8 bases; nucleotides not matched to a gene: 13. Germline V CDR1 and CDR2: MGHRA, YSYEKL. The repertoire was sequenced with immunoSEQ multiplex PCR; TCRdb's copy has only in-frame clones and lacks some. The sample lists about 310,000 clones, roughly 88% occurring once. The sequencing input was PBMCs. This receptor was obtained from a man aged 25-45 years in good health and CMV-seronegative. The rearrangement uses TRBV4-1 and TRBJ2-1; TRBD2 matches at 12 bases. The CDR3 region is CASSQLTTTSGSSDEQFF. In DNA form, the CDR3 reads TGCGCCAGCAGCCAACTTACAACGACTAGCGGGAGCTCGGATGAGCAGTTCTTC.